This T cell receptor beta chain stems from a study of T cell repertoires in cytomegalovirus infection. MiXCR, applied by TCRdb to the reads, yields one record per CDR3 protein. The sample gives fewer than 300,000 distinct CDR3 sequences, 25% of which show up once; 14% is in the top ten. There are many counts of this clonotype. The CDR3 runs to 12 residues. From germline, CDR1 is SGHTA and CDR2 FQGNSA. The germline V and J ends were trimmed by 2 bases and 3 bases, with 3 bases remaining between them. Sequenced: PBMCs. The genes are TRBV7-2 and TRBJ2-3; D unresolved. This TCR derives from a human donor in good health (CMV status not recorded). Some clones in this sample may be carry-over from other donors' samples. CDR3 nucleotides: TGTGCCAGCAGCTTATGGACAGATACGCAGTATTTT. Translation gives CASSLWTDTQYF.